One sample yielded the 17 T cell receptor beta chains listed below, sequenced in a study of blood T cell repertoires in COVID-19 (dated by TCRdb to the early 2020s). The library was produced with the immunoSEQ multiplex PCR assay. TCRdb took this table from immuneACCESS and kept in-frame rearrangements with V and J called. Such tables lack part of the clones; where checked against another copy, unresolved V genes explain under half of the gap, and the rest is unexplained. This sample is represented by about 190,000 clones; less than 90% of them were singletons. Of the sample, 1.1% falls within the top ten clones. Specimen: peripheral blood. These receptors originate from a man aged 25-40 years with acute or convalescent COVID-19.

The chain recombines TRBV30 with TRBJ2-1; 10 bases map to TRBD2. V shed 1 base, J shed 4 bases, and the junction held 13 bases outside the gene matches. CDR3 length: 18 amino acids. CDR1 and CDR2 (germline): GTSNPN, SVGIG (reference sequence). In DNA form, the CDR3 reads TGTGCCTGGAGTGCGGGATTTCAGAGCGGGAGGGCATACAATGAGCAGTTCTTC. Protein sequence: CAWSAGFQSGRAYNEQFF.

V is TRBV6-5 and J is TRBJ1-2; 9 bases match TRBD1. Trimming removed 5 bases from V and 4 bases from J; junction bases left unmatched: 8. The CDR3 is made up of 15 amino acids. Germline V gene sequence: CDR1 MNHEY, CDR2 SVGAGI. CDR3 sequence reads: CASSTFPTGGYGYTF. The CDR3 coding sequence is TGTGCCAGCAGTACATTCCCGACAGGGGGCTATGGCTACACCTTC.

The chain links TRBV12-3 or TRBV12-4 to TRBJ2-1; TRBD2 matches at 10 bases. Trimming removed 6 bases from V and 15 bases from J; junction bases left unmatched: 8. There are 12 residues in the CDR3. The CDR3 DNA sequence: TGTGCCAGCAGCCCTGCTAGCGGGAGTTCGTTCTTC. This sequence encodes CASSPASGSSFF.

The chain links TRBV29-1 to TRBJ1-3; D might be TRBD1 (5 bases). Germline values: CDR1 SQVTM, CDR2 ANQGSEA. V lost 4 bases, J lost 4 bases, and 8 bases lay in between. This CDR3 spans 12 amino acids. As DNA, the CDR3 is TGCAGCGTTGGGACACTCGGAAACACCATATATTTT. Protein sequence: CSVGTLGNTIYF. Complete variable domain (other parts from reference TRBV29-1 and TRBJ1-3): SAVISQKPSRDICQRGTSLTIQCQVDSQVTMMFWYRQQPGQSLTLIATANQGSEATYESGFVIDKFPISRPNLTFSTLTVSNMSPEDSSIYLCSVGTLGNTIYFGEGSWLTVV.

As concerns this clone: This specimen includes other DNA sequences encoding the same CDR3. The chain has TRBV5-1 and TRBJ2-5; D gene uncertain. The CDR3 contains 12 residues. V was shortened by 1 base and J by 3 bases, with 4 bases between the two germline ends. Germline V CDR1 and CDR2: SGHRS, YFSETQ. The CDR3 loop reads CASSLPEETQYF. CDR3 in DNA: TGCGCCAGCAGCTTGCCAGAAGAGACCCAGTACTTC.

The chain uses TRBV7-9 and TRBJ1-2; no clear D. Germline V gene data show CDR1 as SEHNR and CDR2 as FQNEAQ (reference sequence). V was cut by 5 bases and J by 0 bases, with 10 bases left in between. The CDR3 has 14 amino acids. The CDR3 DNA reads TGTGCCAGCAGCGTGGTTCCAGCTAACTATGGCTACACCTTC. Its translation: CASSVVPANYGYTF.

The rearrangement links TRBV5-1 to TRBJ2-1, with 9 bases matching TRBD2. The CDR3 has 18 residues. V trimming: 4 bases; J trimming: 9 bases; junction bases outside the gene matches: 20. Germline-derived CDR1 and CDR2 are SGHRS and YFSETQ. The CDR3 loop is CASSRLITSGSPQGEQFF. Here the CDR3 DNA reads TGCGCCAGCAGCCGATTAATTACTAGCGGGTCACCCCAGGGTGAGCAGTTCTTC.

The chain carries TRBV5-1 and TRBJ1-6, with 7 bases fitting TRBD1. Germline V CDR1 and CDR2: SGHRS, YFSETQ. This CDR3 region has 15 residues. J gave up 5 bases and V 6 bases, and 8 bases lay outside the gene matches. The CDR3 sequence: CASTVRQGNNSPLHF. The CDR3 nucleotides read TGCGCCAGCACCGTACGACAGGGTAATAATTCACCCCTCCACTTT.

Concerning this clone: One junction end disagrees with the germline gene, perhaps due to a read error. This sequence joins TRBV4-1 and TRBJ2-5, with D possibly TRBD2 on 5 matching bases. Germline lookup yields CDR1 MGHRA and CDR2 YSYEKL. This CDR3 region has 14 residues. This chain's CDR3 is CASSQEDFAETQYF. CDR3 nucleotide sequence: TGTGCCAGCAGCCAAGAGGACTTCGCGGAGACCCAGTACTTC.

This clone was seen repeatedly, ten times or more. The CDR3 nucleotides are TGTGCCAGCAATACCGGACAGCCCTATGGCTACACCTTC. It specifies CASNTGQPYGYTF. V is TRBV28 and J is TRBJ1-2; D is possibly TRBD1 (6 bases). CDR3 length: 13 residues. V was trimmed by 7 bases and J by 4 bases, leaving 13 bases between them. The V gene's germline CDR1 is MDHEN and CDR2 SYDVKM.

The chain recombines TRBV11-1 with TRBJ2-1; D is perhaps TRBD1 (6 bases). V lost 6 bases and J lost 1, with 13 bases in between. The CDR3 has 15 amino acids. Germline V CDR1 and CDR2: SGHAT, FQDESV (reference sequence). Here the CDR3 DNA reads TGTGCCAGCAGAGGAGCGAGGGGGTCCTACAATGAGCAGTTCTTC. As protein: CASRGARGSYNEQFF.

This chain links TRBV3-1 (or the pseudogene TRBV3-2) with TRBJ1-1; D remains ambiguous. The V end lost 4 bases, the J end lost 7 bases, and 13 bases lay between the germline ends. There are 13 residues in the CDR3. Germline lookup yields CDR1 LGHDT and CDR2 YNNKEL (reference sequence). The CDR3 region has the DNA TGTGCCAGCAGCCCTTACCCAGAATATGAAGCTTTCTTT. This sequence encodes CASSPYPEYEAFF.

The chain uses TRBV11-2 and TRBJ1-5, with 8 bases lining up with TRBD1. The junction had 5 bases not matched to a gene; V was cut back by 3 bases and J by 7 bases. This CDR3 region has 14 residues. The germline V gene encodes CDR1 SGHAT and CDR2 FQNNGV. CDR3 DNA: TGTGCCAGCAGCTTGGACAGGGTGGACCAGCCCCAGCATTTT. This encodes CASSLDRVDQPQHF. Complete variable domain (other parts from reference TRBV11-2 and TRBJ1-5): EAGVAQSPRYKIIEKRQSVAFWCNPISGHATLYWYQQILGQGPKLLIQFQNNGVVDDSQLPKDRFSAERLKGVDSTLKIQPAKLEDSAVYLCASSLDRVDQPQHFGDGTRLSIL.

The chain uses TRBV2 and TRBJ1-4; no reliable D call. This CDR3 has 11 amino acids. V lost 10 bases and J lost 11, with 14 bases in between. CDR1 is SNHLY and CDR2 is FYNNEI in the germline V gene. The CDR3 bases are TGTGCCACCCGGGCGGGGAGGAAACTGTTTTTT. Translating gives CATRAGRKLFF.

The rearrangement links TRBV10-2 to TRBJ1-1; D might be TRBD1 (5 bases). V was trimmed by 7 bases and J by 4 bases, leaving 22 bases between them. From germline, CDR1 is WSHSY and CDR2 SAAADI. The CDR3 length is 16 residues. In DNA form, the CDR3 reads TGCGCCAGCACTCAGACGCGTGGGGGAGGCGTCACTGAAGCTTTCTTT. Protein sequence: CASTQTRGGGVTEAFF.

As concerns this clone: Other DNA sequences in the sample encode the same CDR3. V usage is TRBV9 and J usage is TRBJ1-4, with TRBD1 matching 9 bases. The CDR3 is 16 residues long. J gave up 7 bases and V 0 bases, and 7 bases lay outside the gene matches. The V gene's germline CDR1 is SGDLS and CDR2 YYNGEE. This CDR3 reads CASSVEQGARGEKLFF. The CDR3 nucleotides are TGTGCCAGCAGCGTAGAACAGGGGGCGCGAGGTGAAAAACTGTTTTTT.

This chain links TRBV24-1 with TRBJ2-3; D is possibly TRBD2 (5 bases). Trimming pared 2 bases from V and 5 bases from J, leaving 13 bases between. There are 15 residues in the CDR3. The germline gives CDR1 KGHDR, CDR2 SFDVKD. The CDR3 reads CATSDYPFGVDTQYF. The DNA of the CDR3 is TGTGCCACCAGTGATTACCCCTTCGGGGTAGATACGCAGTATTTT.